This T cell receptor (beta chain) was sequenced for a study of control samples from healthy donors and cancer patients. Generated by immunoSEQ multiplex PCR, the TCRdb table keeps only in-frame clones and is missing some. The profile shows about 45,000 clones, roughly three quarters of them singletons. Sequencing used formalin-fixed, paraffin-embedded tissue. The TCR comes from a male donor with melanoma.

Here the CDR3 DNA reads TGTGCCAGCAGCTTGGGTGCTAGCCCTGACACAGATACGCAGTATTTT. This sequence encodes CASSLGASPDTDTQYF. The J gene is TRBJ2-3, the V gene TRBV5-6; tentatively, D is TRBD2 (5 bases). The CDR3 sequence is 16 residues long. Germline loops: CDR1 SGHDT, CDR2 YYEEEE. V lost 0 bases to trimming and J lost 2 bases, with 13 bases between them.